The T cell receptor (beta chain) described here comes from a study of control samples from healthy donors and cancer patients. Trimming cost V 6 bases and J 6 bases; bases outside gene matches: 7. The CDR3 is made up of 14 amino acids. From germline, CDR1 is SNHLY and CDR2 FYNNEI. Profiling relied on immunoSEQ multiplex PCR, and the TCRdb table lists in-frame clones only, not all of them. This table has more than 85,000 clones, approximately 90% appearing once. The sample consisted of blood. The TCR originated in a human donor in good health. The donor label of this sample is uncertain. The chain employs TRBV2 and TRBJ1-5; 8 bases fit TRBD1. As DNA, the CDR3 is TGTGCCAGCAGCCCCGGGACAGGTTTTCAGCCCCAGCATTTT. Encoded protein: CASSPGTGFQPQHF.